This entry lists 23 T cell receptor beta chains sequenced from one sample in a study of blood T cell repertoires in COVID-19. The method was immunoSEQ multiplex PCR; TCRdb's version includes in-frame clones alone and lacks a portion of them. The sample holds around 150,000 clones; 75% to 85% are singletons and the top ten take less than 5.5%. Material: peripheral blood. The receptors stem from a woman aged 45-65 years with acute or convalescent COVID-19.

The J gene is TRBJ1-3, the V gene TRBV2; the match to TRBD1 covers 7 bases. V trimming: 8 bases; J trimming: 0 bases; junction bases outside the gene matches: 7. Germline V gene lookup returns CDR1 SNHLY and CDR2 FYNNEI. The CDR3 is 15 amino acids. In DNA form, the CDR3 reads TGTGCCAGCGGCCAAGACAGGGACTCTGGAAACACCATATATTTT. This translates into CASGQDRDSGNTIYF.

The V call is TRBV7-9, the J call TRBJ1-2; tentatively, D is TRBD1 (6 bases). Germline V gene data show CDR1 as SEHNR and CDR2 as FQNEAQ (reference sequence). With 5 bases removed from V and 8 bases from J, the gap between germline ends came to 12 bases. The length of the CDR3 is 12 residues. The CDR3 nucleotides read TGTGCCAGCAGCCTTCAGGGGCGCGGCTACACCTTC. As protein: CASSLQGRGYTF. The full variable domain, with the rest looked up from reference TRBV7-9 and TRBJ1-2, is DTGVSQNPRHKITKRGQNVTFRCDPISEHNRLYWYRQTLGQGPEFLTYFQNEAQLEKSRLLSDRFSAERPKGSFSTLEIQRTEQGDSAMYLCASSLQGRGYTFGSGTRLTVV.

The chain couples TRBV29-1 to TRBJ1-1; 12 positions match TRBD1. Germline V gene data show CDR1 as SQVTM and CDR2 as ANQGSEA. CDR3 length: 16 amino acids. V dropped 7 bases and J dropped 5; count of bases not matched to a gene: 14. CDR3: CSAYTPGQGASTEAFF. In DNA, the CDR3 is TGCAGCGCATACACCCCGGGACAGGGGGCTAGTACTGAAGCTTTCTTT.

The CDR3 coding sequence is TGCGCCAGCAGCCAAGATACACCCGGGACAGGGGACTCTGCGAACACCGGGGAGCTGTTTTTT. It codes for CASSQDTPGTGDSANTGELFF. The genes are TRBV4-3 and TRBJ2-2; 10 bases match TRBD1. Germline V lookup: CDR1 LGHNA, CDR2 YSLEER. Losses at the gene ends were 0 bases for V and 0 bases for J; bases not matched to a gene: 13. This CDR3 is 21 amino acids long.

V gene TRBV6-5 combines with J gene TRBJ1-5, with D maybe TRBD1 (6 bases). Germline assignment: CDR1 MNHEY and CDR2 SVGAGI. V shed 0 bases and J shed 6 bases, with 15 bases lying between them. The CDR3 runs 16 residues. This CDR3 reads CASSYSFRGVPQPQHF. In DNA form, the CDR3 reads TGTGCCAGCAGTTACTCGTTCAGGGGCGTCCCTCAGCCCCAGCATTTT.

CDR3 in amino acids: CASSPRGVGSNSPLHF. DNA of the CDR3: TGTGCCAGCAGCCCCCGGGGGGTCGGATCAAATTCACCCCTCCACTTT. The V call is TRBV2, the J call TRBJ1-6, with D possibly TRBD1 on 5 matching bases. This CDR3 is 16 amino acids long. Germline CDR1 is SNHLY and CDR2 is FYNNEI. V lost 6 bases and J lost 7, with 19 bases in between.

V and J are TRBV7-3 and TRBJ2-5; D is ambiguous. Trimming stripped 0 bases from V and 4 bases from J, with 15 bases between. CDR1 and CDR2 (germline): SGHTA, FQGTGA. The CDR3 is 16 amino acids. The CDR3 DNA reads TGTGCCAGCAGCTTAACAGTGTCAGCCCCAGGAGAGACCCAGTACTTC. It translates to CASSLTVSAPGETQYF.

In this sample, this clone turned up once. This chain uses TRBV5-1 with TRBJ2-7; weak D call: TRBD2 (5 bases). This CDR3 has 13 amino acids. The V end lost 3 bases, the J end lost 3 bases, and 10 bases lay between the germline ends. Per the germline V gene, CDR1 is SGHRS and CDR2 is YFSETQ. The chain's CDR3 is CASSWTLFYEQYF. Written as DNA, the CDR3 is TGCGCCAGCAGCTGGACTTTATTCTACGAGCAGTACTTC.

The chain joins TRBV7-8 to TRBJ2-3, with 9 positions matching TRBD2. V was pared by 1 base and J by 2 bases, with 7 bases of the junction left unmatched. There are 17 residues in the CDR3. Germline CDR1 reads SGHVS; CDR2 reads FQNEAQ. The CDR3, as DNA: TGTGCCAGCAGCTTAGGGGCGGGGGGGCCCCTCACAGATACGCAGTATTTT. This encodes CASSLGAGGPLTDTQYF.

The sample holds a few counts of this clone. The CDR3 sequence: CASSLGLAGVKFIDGELFF. Here the CDR3 DNA reads TGTGCCAGCAGTTTAGGACTAGCGGGGGTAAAATTTATTGACGGGGAGCTGTTTTTT. V is TRBV6-7 and J is TRBJ2-2, with TRBD2 matching 13 bases. TRBV6-7 is noted as an ORF with a role that remains uncertain. This CDR3 region has 19 residues. Trimming took 4 bases from V and 7 from J; bases not matched to a gene: 15.

This clone was picked up one time. The CDR3: CASSTDRGDDSPLHF. Written as DNA, the CDR3 is TGCGCCAGCAGTACCGACAGGGGCGATGATTCACCCCTCCACTTT. The rearrangement links TRBV5-1 to TRBJ1-6; 8 positions agree with TRBD1. V shed 5 bases, J shed 8 bases, and the junction held 9 bases outside the gene matches. From germline, CDR1 is SGHRS and CDR2 YFSETQ. The CDR3 is made up of 15 amino acids.

The CDR3 DNA reads as TGTGCCAGCAGTGAATACCTAGGTGTCGGGGAGCTGTTTTTT. This encodes CASSEYLGVGELFF. The chain carries TRBV25-1 and TRBJ2-2; unclear D gene. CDR1 is MGHDK and CDR2 is SYGVNS in the germline V gene. The V end was cut by 0 bases, the J end by 7 bases, with 9 bases between. CDR3 length: 14 amino acids.

This clone was counted ten times or more. V usage is TRBV4-2 and J usage is TRBJ1-5, with D possibly TRBD1 on 5 matching bases. Per germline, CDR1 LGHNA and CDR2 YNFKEQ. The CDR3 extends over 16 amino acids. V was shortened by 1 base and J by 4 bases, with 14 bases between the two germline ends. The CDR3 DNA reads TGTGCCAGCAGCCAAGTCGGGCAGGGCCCAAATCAGCCCCAGCATTTT. It codes for CASSQVGQGPNQPQHF.

This clone was seen once. The V gene is TRBV6-6, the J gene TRBJ2-1; 9 bases are a match to TRBD2. Per germline, CDR1 MNHNY and CDR2 SVGAGI (reference sequence). The CDR3 is 15 residues long. V shed 5 bases, J shed 5 bases, and the junction held 7 bases outside the gene matches. CDR3: CASSTPGLADNEQFF. DNA for the CDR3: TGTGCCAGCAGTACACCGGGACTAGCTGACAATGAGCAGTTCTTC.

V and J are TRBV3-1 (or the pseudogene TRBV3-2) and TRBJ1-2; D may be TRBD1 (6 bases). Per germline, CDR1 LGHDT and CDR2 YNNKEL (reference sequence). This CDR3 spans 14 amino acids. With 4 bases removed from V and 0 bases from J, the gap between germline ends came to 9 bases. The CDR3 sequence: CASSPGTPNYGYTF. CDR3 bases: TGTGCCAGCAGCCCCGGGACACCTAACTATGGCTACACCTTC.

The V gene is TRBV7-6, the J gene TRBJ2-7; tentative D call: TRBD2 (6 bases). Germline V CDR1 and CDR2: SGHVS, FNYEAQ. The length of the CDR3 is 13 residues. V lost 1 base to trimming and J lost 4 bases, with 8 bases between them. CDR3 residues: CASSLGLGYEQYF. The CDR3 coding sequence is TGTGCCAGCAGCTTAGGACTAGGGTACGAGCAGTACTTC. Complete variable domain (other parts from reference TRBV7-6 and TRBJ2-7): GAGVSQSPRYKVTKRGQDVALRCDPISGHVSLYWYRQALGQGPEFLTYFNYEAQQDKSGLPNDRFSAERPEGSISTLTIQRTEQRDSAMYRCASSLGLGYEQYFGPGTRLTVT.

The chain uses TRBV19 and TRBJ1-6; tentative D call: TRBD1 (5 bases). This CDR3 spans 17 amino acids. Germline V gene sequence: CDR1 LNHDA, CDR2 SQIVND (reference sequence). The V end was cut by 3 bases, the J end by 5 bases, with 17 bases between. The CDR3 nucleotides read TGTGCCAGTAGTATTCGGGGCACGGGGGTTGATAATTCACCCCTCCACTTT. Protein product: CASSIRGTGVDNSPLHF.

The sample holds one count of this clone. The gene calls are TRBV9 and TRBJ2-1; D is perhaps TRBD1 (6 bases). CDR1 SGDLS and CDR2 YYNGEE come from the germline V gene. Trimming shortened V by 1 base and J by 7 bases, and 9 bases separated the two germline ends. CDR3 length: 13 residues. The DNA for the CDR3 is TGTGCCAGCAGCGTACGAGGGGGAAATGAGCAGTTCTTC. It specifies CASSVRGGNEQFF.

The gene calls are TRBV10-2 and TRBJ1-4, with TRBD1 matching over 7 bases. Losses at the gene ends were 2 bases for V and 5 bases for J; bases not matched to a gene: 5. Germline lookup yields CDR1 WSHSY and CDR2 SAAADI. This CDR3 has 15 amino acids. The CDR3 DNA follows: TGCGCCAGCAGTGAGAGGCAACAGGGGAATGAAAAACTGTTTTTT. It codes for CASSERQQGNEKLFF.

Concerning this clone itself: Germline is not matched at one junction end, which may reflect a read error. This sample includes further DNA sequences coding for the same CDR3. V usage is TRBV6-5 and J usage is TRBJ2-2, with D maybe TRBD2 (6 bases). The germline CDR1 and CDR2 sequences are MNHEY and SVGAGI. The CDR3 runs 15 residues. The CDR3 reads CASSYGRAGTGELFF. In DNA form, the CDR3 reads TGTGCCAGCAGTTACGGCAGGGCGGGGACCGGGGAGCTATTTTTT.

The chain recombines TRBV6-5 with TRBJ2-6; no clear D gene. The CDR3 contains 13 residues. The V gene's germline CDR1 is MNHEY and CDR2 SVGAGI. V lost 6 bases and J 5 bases, leaving 8 bases between the germline ends. DNA for the CDR3: TGTGCCAGCAGCCTAAGCAGGGCCAACGTCCTGACTTTC. Protein: CASSLSRANVLTF.

The gene calls are TRBV3-1 (or the pseudogene TRBV3-2) and TRBJ2-4; TRBD2 agrees at 16 bases. The germline gives CDR1 LGHDT, CDR2 YNNKEL (reference sequence). There are 18 residues in the CDR3. V lost 4 bases, J lost 0 bases, and 3 bases stayed unmatched. The CDR3 loop reads CASSLGLAGGLAKNIQYF. CDR3 in DNA: TGTGCCAGCAGCCTGGGACTAGCGGGGGGGCTAGCCAAAAACATTCAGTACTTC.

The chain employs TRBV28 and TRBJ1-4; a possible D gene is TRBD1 (5 bases). V lost 6 bases and J 3 bases, leaving 17 bases between the germline ends. The germline CDR1 and CDR2 sequences are MDHEN and SYDVKM. CDR3 length equals 16 residues. The CDR3 loop is CASSPEGRAANEKLFF. In DNA form, the CDR3 reads TGTGCCAGCAGCCCAGAGGGGAGGGCGGCTAATGAAAAACTGTTTTTT.